One and the same sample provided the 20 T cell receptor beta chains below, sequenced in a study of T cells in Graves' hyperthyroidism and ophthalmopathy. Template material for amplifying TCR beta CDR3 regions consisted of RNA transcripts. Primed by the HTBI set, a first-round RT-PCR was run on the TCR CDR3. From the multiplex PCR reads, TCRdb called clonotypes with MiXCR, one entry per CDR3 protein. This table holds roughly 500,000 distinct CDR3 sequences, around a fifth found once. Sequences were obtained from blood. Receptors were obtained from a woman between 65 and 79 years old with Graves' ophthalmopathy.

The gene calls are TRBV7-3 and TRBJ1-6, with D possibly matching TRBD1 (6 bases). The CDR3 consists of 13 residues. The germline CDR1 and CDR2 sequences are SGHTA and FQGTGA. V was cut by 5 bases and J by 9 bases, with 11 bases left in between. The CDR3 sequence: CASSVGQFSPLHF. The CDR3 nucleotides are TGTGCCAGCAGCGTCGGACAGTTTTCACCCCTCCACTTT. The complete variable domain, with remaining parts taken from reference TRBV7-3 and TRBJ1-6, reads GAGVSQTPSNKVTEKGKYVELRCDPISGHTALYWYRQSLGQGPEFLIYFQGTGAADDSGLPNDRFFAVRPEGSVSTLKIQRTERGDSAVYLCASSVGQFSPLHFGNGTRLTVT.

For the CDR3, the DNA is TGTGCCAGCAACCCCGTAGCGGGGGATGGCAATGAGCAGTTCTTC. Translated, it gives CASNPVAGDGNEQFF. The rearrangement uses TRBV9 and TRBJ2-1, with 9 nucleotides matching TRBD2. CDR1 and CDR2 (germline): SGDLS, YYNGEE. V was clipped by 6 bases and J by 6 bases; unmatched bases: 10. The CDR3 length is 15 residues. Together with reference TRBV9 and TRBJ2-1, the CDR3 gives the full variable domain: DSGVTQTPKHLITATGQRVTLRCSPRSGDLSVYWYQQSLDQGLQFLIQYYNGEERAKGNILERFSAQQFPDLHSELNLSSLELGDSALYFCASNPVAGDGNEQFFGPGTRLTVL.

This clonotype was observed a handful of times. The chain is built from TRBV5-1 and TRBJ2-7; the D is unclear. V dropped 4 bases and J dropped 6 bases, with 14 bases sitting between them. CDR1 is SGHRS, CDR2 YFSETQ, per germline. The CDR3 totals 13 residues. The CDR3, as DNA: TGCGCCAGCAGCCCCATGGGTTGGGCCGAGCAGTACTTC. This translates into CASSPMGWAEQYF.

The genes are TRBV19 and TRBJ1-1, with 8 nucleotides matching TRBD1. This CDR3 spans 14 amino acids. Trimming removed 10 bases from V and 5 bases from J; junction bases left unmatched: 12. Germline loops: CDR1 LNHDA, CDR2 SQIVND (reference sequence). CDR3 in DNA: TGTGCCACCTCAGATACAGGGGGTCGTACTGAAGCTTTCTTT. Translated: CATSDTGGRTEAFF.

In its sample, this clonotype was seen a few times. The V call is TRBV28, the J call TRBJ1-5; D is ambiguous. The CDR3 loop spans 15 amino acids. V was cut by 4 bases and J by 5 bases, with 15 bases left in between. Germline CDR1 is MDHEN and CDR2 is SYDVKM. The CDR3 DNA follows: TGTGCCAGCAGTTCGAGATTCGGAAATCATCAGCCCCAGCATTTT. This sequence encodes CASSSRFGNHQPQHF. The whole variable domain, filled in from reference TRBV28 and TRBJ1-5, reads DVKVTQSSRYLVKRTGEKVFLECVQDMDHENMFWYRQDPGLGLRLIYFSYDVKMKEKGDIPEGYSVSREKKERFSLILESASTNQTSMYLCASSSRFGNHQPQHFGDGTRLSIL.

The CDR3 protein is CASSLTWTSGEETQYF. The DNA for the CDR3 is TGTGCCAGCAGCTTAACGTGGACTAGCGGAGAAGAGACCCAGTACTTC. The rearrangement links TRBV7-3 to TRBJ2-5, with TRBD2 identical over 10 bases. CDR1 is SGHTA, CDR2 FQGTGA, per germline. Losses at the gene ends were 0 bases for V and 3 bases for J; bases not matched to a gene: 4. This CDR3 has 16 residues. The whole variable domain, filled in from reference TRBV7-3 and TRBJ2-5, reads GAGVSQTPSNKVTEKGKYVELRCDPISGHTALYWYRQSLGQGPEFLIYFQGTGAADDSGLPNDRFFAVRPEGSVSTLKIQRTERGDSAVYLCASSLTWTSGEETQYFGPGTRLLVL.

In its sample, this clonotype was seen a few times. V and J are TRBV7-9 and TRBJ1-1; 9 bases are shared with TRBD1. With 5 bases clipped from V and 1 base from J, the junction kept 2 bases outside the gene matches. This CDR3 is built from 14 residues. Germline CDR1 reads SEHNR; CDR2 reads FQNEAQ (reference sequence). The CDR3 loop reads CASSRDRENTEAFF. The CDR3 DNA reads TGTGCCAGCAGCCGGGACAGGGAGAACACTGAAGCTTTCTTT. Drawing the rest from reference TRBV7-9 and TRBJ1-1, the complete variable domain is DTGVSQNPRHKITKRGQNVTFRCDPISEHNRLYWYRQTLGQGPEFLTYFQNEAQLEKSRLLSDRFSAERPKGSFSTLEIQRTEQGDSAMYLCASSRDRENTEAFFGQGTRLTVV.

The chain links TRBV30 to TRBJ1-2; possibly TRBD1 for D (5 bases). The CDR3 runs 12 residues. The ends were cut back, 0 bases at V and 6 bases at J, with 8 bases in the middle. CDR1 and CDR2 (germline): GTSNPN, SVGIG (reference sequence). The CDR3 sequence: CAWSVSGHGYTF. CDR3 coding DNA: TGTGCCTGGAGTGTATCGGGGCATGGCTACACCTTC.

This clonotype has a handful of counts. The V gene is TRBV20-1, the J gene TRBJ2-3, with D possibly being TRBD2 (5 bases). Germline-derived CDR1 and CDR2 are DFQATT and SNEGSKA (reference sequence). The V and J ends lost 5 bases and 2 bases respectively, with 17 bases between them. The CDR3 runs to 15 residues. The DNA for the CDR3 is TGCAGTGCTGAGGCTACTAGGCGCAACACAGATACGCAGTATTTT. It specifies CSAEATRRNTDTQYF.

The chain joins TRBV18 to TRBJ2-1, with D unresolved. The V end lost 0 bases, the J end lost 4 bases, and 7 bases lay between the germline ends. Germline V gene lookup returns CDR1 KGHSH and CDR2 LQKENI. The length of the CDR3 is 14 residues. The CDR3 protein is CASSPPGFYNEQFF. The CDR3 DNA reads TGTGCCAGCTCACCACCAGGGTTTTACAATGAGCAGTTCTTC.

This chain links TRBV6-2 or TRBV6-3 with TRBJ1-5; 7 bases are shared with TRBD1. V was pared by 7 bases and J by 3 bases, with 9 bases of the junction left unmatched. From germline, CDR1 is MNHEY and CDR2 SVGEGT. The CDR3 has 15 residues. The CDR3 loop is CASNRQGLFNQPQHF. The CDR3 nucleotides read TGTGCCAGCAACCGACAGGGCCTTTTCAATCAGCCCCAGCATTTT.

The chain carries TRBV27 and TRBJ2-7; tentatively, D is TRBD1 (6 bases). V was shortened by 3 bases and J by 3 bases, with 9 bases between the two germline ends. The CDR3 consists of 13 residues. In germline, CDR1 is MNHEY, CDR2 SMNVEV (reference sequence). This CDR3 reads CASSFGGFYEQYF. For the CDR3, the DNA is TGTGCCAGCAGTTTTGGGGGCTTCTACGAGCAGTACTTC.

This clonotype showed up just a few times. The chain employs TRBV20-1 and TRBJ1-1; no clear D gene. Germline V gene data show CDR1 as DFQATT and CDR2 as SNEGSKA (reference sequence). V shed 6 bases and J shed 0 bases, with 14 bases lying between them. The CDR3 extends over 14 amino acids. CDR3 sequence reads: CSASDGGMNTEAFF. CDR3 coding DNA: TGCAGTGCGAGTGACGGTGGGATGAACACTGAAGCTTTCTTT.

The chain joins TRBV4-3 to TRBJ2-1; D gene ambiguous. The V end was cut by 0 bases, the J end by 8 bases, with 8 bases between. The CDR3 has 13 residues. CDR1 is LGHNA, CDR2 YSLEER, per germline. CDR3 in DNA: TGCGCCAGCAGCCAAGATCACGTGGATGAGCAGTTCTTC. It encodes CASSQDHVDEQFF.

V usage is TRBV7-9 and J usage is TRBJ2-7; TRBD2 aligns across 9 bases. Germline V gives CDR1 SEHNR, CDR2 FQNEAQ (reference sequence). The CDR3 spans 17 residues. V was pared by 3 bases and J by 4 bases, with 13 bases of the junction left unmatched. DNA for the CDR3: TGTGCCAGCAGCTTTACCCCCGGGATGACTAGCGGTTACGAGCAGTACTTC. This translates into CASSFTPGMTSGYEQYF. Full variable domain (remainder filled in from reference TRBV7-9 and TRBJ2-7): DTGVSQNPRHKITKRGQNVTFRCDPISEHNRLYWYRQTLGQGPEFLTYFQNEAQLEKSRLLSDRFSAERPKGSFSTLEIQRTEQGDSAMYLCASSFTPGMTSGYEQYFGPGTRLTVT.

This clonotype was observed a handful of times. The chain links TRBV5-1 to TRBJ2-1; D might be TRBD1 or TRBD2, each matching 5 bases. The CDR3 totals 15 residues. Germline V lookup: CDR1 SGHRS, CDR2 YFSETQ. V was shortened by 1 base and J by 6 bases, with 14 bases between the two germline ends. CDR3 residues: CASSLWGPDFNEQFF. The CDR3 DNA sequence: TGCGCCAGCAGCTTGTGGGGACCCGACTTCAATGAGCAGTTCTTC.

The chain joins TRBV6-2 or TRBV6-3 to TRBJ2-1; 8 bases agree with TRBD2. CDR3 length: 15 residues. Germline values: CDR1 MNHEY, CDR2 SVGEGT. The junction had 14 bases not matched to a gene; V was cut back by 10 bases and J by 6 bases. The CDR3 DNA follows: TGTGCCATCACACCGGGACTAGAGTCCCTCAATGAGCAGTTCTTC. This translates into CAITPGLESLNEQFF.

This clonotype was observed a few times. This chain joins TRBV27 and TRBJ2-5; TRBD2 agrees at 10 bases. The germline V gene has CDR1 MNHEY and CDR2 SMNVEV (reference sequence). J lost 2 bases, V lost 1 base, and 7 bases had no gene match. The CDR3 sequence is 17 residues long. CDR3 residues: CASSLYLTSGIQETQYF. Here the CDR3 DNA reads TGTGCCAGCAGTTTATATCTTACTAGCGGGATTCAAGAGACCCAGTACTTC.

The chain employs TRBV20-1 and TRBJ2-1, with TRBD2 identical over 9 bases. J was trimmed by 0 bases and V by 7 bases; bases with no gene match: 10. The germline gives CDR1 DFQATT, CDR2 SNEGSKA (reference sequence). There are 16 residues in the CDR3. CDR3 loop: CSVTGGLATSYNEQFF. The CDR3 DNA is TGCAGTGTTACCGGAGGACTAGCGACCTCCTACAATGAGCAGTTCTTC.

This clonotype was recorded at least ten times. The chain joins TRBV28 to TRBJ1-5, with 7 bases fitting TRBD1. The J segment lost 2 bases and the V segment lost 3 bases, leaving 19 bases of the junction unmatched. CDR3 length: 20 residues. The germline V gene has CDR1 MDHEN and CDR2 SYDVKM. The CDR3 nucleotides read TGTGCCAGCAGTTTTTCCCCCGCCGGGATCAGGGGGGGGGGCAATCAGCCCCAGCATTTT. This codes for CASSFSPAGIRGGGNQPQHF. Complete variable domain (other parts from reference TRBV28 and TRBJ1-5): DVKVTQSSRYLVKRTGEKVFLECVQDMDHENMFWYRQDPGLGLRLIYFSYDVKMKEKGDIPEGYSVSREKKERFSLILESASTNQTSMYLCASSFSPAGIRGGGNQPQHFGDGTRLSIL.